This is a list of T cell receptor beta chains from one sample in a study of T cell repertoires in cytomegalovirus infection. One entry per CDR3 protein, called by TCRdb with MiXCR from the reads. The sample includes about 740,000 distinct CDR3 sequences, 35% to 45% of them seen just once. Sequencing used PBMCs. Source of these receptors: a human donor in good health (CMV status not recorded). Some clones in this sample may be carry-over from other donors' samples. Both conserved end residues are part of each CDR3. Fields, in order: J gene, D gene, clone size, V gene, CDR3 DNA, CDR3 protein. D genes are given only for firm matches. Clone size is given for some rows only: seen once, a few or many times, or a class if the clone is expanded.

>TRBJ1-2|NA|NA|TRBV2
TGTGCCAGCAGTGATCTGACGGTCTATGGCTACACCTTC
CASSDLTVYGYTF
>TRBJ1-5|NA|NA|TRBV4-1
TGCGCCAGCAGCCAAGCAGGCCTGCGCAATCAGCCCCAGCATTTT
CASSQAGLRNQPQHF
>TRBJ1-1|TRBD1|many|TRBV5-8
TGTGCCAGCAGCTTTAGACAGGGTAGGACTGAAGCTTTCTTT
CASSFRQGRTEAFF
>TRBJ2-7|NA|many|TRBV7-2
TGTGCCAGCACTACAAGCCTCTACGAGCAGTACTTC
CASTTSLYEQYF
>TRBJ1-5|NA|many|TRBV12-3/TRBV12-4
TGTGCCAGCAGTTTCTCATTCCAGCCCCAGCATTTT
CASSFSFQPQHF
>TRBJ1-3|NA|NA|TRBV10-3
TGTGCCATCACTGGAGGTGGTACTGGAAACACCATATATTTT
CAITGGGTGNTIYF
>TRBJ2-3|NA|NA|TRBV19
TGTGCCAGTAGTGTGGGGTTGGGCCCAGATACGCAGTATTTT
CASSVGLGPDTQYF
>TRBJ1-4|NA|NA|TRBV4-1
TGCGCCAGCAGAGAAGGGTCTGCAACTAATGAAAAACTGTTTTTT
CASREGSATNEKLFF
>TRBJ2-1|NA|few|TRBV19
TGTGCCAGTAGTATAACAGAGTTCCCCTCCCATGAGCAGTTCTTC
CASSITEFPSHEQFF
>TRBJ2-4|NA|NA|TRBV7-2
TGTGCCAGCAGCAACACAGTTTCCAAAAACATTCAGTACTTC
CASSNTVSKNIQYF
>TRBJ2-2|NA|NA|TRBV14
TGTGCCAGCAGCCAATTTGTCCCTAGCACCGGGGAGCTGTTTTTT
CASSQFVPSTGELFF
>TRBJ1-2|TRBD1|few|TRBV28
TGTGCCAGCAGTTTCCCCCAGGGGGGGGCCGATGGCTACACCTTC
CASSFPQGGADGYTF
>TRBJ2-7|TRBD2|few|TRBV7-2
TGTGCCAGCAGCCCCCAAGCGGGAGCGGGCGAGCAGTACTTC
CASSPQAGAGEQYF
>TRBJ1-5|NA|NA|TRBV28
TGTGCCAGCAGTAACCCAGGGAGGCCCCAGCATTTT
CASSNPGRPQHF
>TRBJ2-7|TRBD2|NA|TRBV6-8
TGTGCCAGCAGGGAGGGTCGCGGGAGTACCGAGCAGTACTTC
CASREGRGSTEQYF
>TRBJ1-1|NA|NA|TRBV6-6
TGTGCCAGCAGTTCTGCCAGGGTCGACACTGAAGCTTTCTTT
CASSSARVDTEAFF
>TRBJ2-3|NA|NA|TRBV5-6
TGTGCCAGCACCTCCGGGAGACATGGCACAGATACGCAGTATTTT
CASTSGRHGTDTQYF
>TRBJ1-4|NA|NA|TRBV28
TGTGCCAGCAGTTCCCTCAGCCCGCGCGGTGAAAAACTGTTTTTT
CASSSLSPRGEKLFF
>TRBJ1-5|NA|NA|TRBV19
TGTGCCAGTACCCCCCGCCCGGACAGAGATCAGCCCCAGCATTTT
CASTPRPDRDQPQHF
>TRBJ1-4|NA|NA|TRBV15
TGTGCCACCAGCAGAGCAGGGAGGATAACTAATGAAAAACTGTTTTTT
CATSRAGRITNEKLFF
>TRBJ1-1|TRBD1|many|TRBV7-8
TGTGCCAGCAGCAAAGAGGGGACAGGGGCGGTTTTCACTGAAGCTTTCTTT
CASSKEGTGAVFTEAFF
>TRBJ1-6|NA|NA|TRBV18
TGTGCCAGCTCCCGAGAGGGGGAGGGATCACCCCTCCACTTT
CASSREGEGSPLHF
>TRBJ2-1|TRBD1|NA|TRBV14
TGTGCCAGCAGCCAAGCCGGACAGGGAGAGCAGTTCTTC
CASSQAGQGEQFF
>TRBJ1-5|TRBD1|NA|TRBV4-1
TGCGCCAGCAGCCGTCGACAGGGGGGCAGCAATCAGCCCCAGCATTTT
CASSRRQGGSNQPQHF
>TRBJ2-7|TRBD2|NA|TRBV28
TGTGCCAGCAGTCTACTAGCGGGAGGGCCCAAGGAGCAGTACTTC
CASSLLAGGPKEQYF
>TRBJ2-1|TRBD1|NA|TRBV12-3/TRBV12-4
TGTGCCAGCAGACCAGCCGGGACAGACTACAATGAGCAGTTCTTC
CASRPAGTDYNEQFF
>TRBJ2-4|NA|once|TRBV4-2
TGTGCCAGCAGCCAGAATCGGCAGTCCCTAGCCAAAAACATTCAGTACTTC
CASSQNRQSLAKNIQYF
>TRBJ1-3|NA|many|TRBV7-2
TGTGCCAGCAGCTTAGAACCCGGCTCTGGAAACACCATATATTTT
CASSLEPGSGNTIYF
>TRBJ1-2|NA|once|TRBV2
TGTGCCAGCACCTTAAGGGTTGGCTACACCTTC
CASTLRVGYTF
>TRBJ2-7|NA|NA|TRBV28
TGTGCCAGCAGTTTCGTTTTGTGGGGCGAGCAGTACTTC
CASSFVLWGEQYF
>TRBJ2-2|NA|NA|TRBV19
TGTGCCAGTAGTTGGGGGAGGTTCACCTACGGGGAGCTGTTTTTT
CASSWGRFTYGELFF
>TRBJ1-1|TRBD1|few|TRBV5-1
TGCGCCAGCAGCTTGGGTCTGACAGGGAGCATGAACACTGAAGCTTTCTTT
CASSLGLTGSMNTEAFF